The rows below give T cell receptor beta chains drawn from one sample of a study of technical replicates of blood from a handful of donors. The data were produced by immunoSEQ multiplex PCR, yet TCRdb's version contains in-frame clones alone and is incomplete. This sample has 50,000 to 80,000 clones, with roughly 90% found just once. What was sequenced was PBMCs. Source of these receptors: a human donor in good health. Some clones in this sample may be carry-over from other donors' samples. CDR3s leave out the opening cysteine and the closing phenylalanine or tryptophan.

TRBV4-2	TRBJ2-5	ASSQGDRSEETQY
TRBV2	TRBJ1-5	ASSEAEGYGPQH
TRBV10-2	TRBJ2-3	ASSEARGFSSTDTQY
TRBV5-1	TRBJ2-5	ASSLAGGPQETQY
TRBV10-3	TRBJ2-3	AITAGGTDTQY
TRBV7-2	TRBJ1-2	ASSLEGTGSGYT
TRBV6-1	TRBJ1-2	ATGQGYGYT
TRBV7-2	TRBJ2-7	ASSLEGTGSYEQY
TRBV7-3	TRBJ2-7	ASSMASGATYEQY
TRBV7-2	TRBJ2-7	ASSQASGDVYEQY
TRBV7-3	TRBJ2-1	ASSPRDRVRNEQF
TRBV27	TRBJ1-1	ASSSGGSGTEAF
TRBV19	TRBJ2-2	ASSGRGLAGVNTGELF
TRBV5-1	TRBJ2-5	ASSFGDRGETQY
TRBV29-1	TRBJ2-1	SVRTLSSYNEQF
TRBV12-5	TRBJ2-2	ASAPRPAGTNTGELF
TRBV5-1	TRBJ2-7	ASSGGTGGSYEQY
TRBV4-1	TRBJ1-5	ASSQDLRQPQH